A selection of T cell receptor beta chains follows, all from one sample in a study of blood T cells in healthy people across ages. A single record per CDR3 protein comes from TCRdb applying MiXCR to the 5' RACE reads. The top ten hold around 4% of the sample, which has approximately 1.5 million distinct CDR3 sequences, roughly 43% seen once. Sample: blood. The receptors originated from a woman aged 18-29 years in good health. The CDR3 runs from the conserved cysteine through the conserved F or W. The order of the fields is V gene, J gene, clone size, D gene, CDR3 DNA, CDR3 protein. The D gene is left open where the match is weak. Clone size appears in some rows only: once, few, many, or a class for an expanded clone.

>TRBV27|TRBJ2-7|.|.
TGTGCCAGCGGAGCAGGGTTCTACGAGCAGTACTTC
CASGAGFYEQYF
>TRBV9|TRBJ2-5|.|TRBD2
TGTGCCAGCAGCTTCGAGACTAGCGGAACAGAGACCCAGTACTTC
CASSFETSGTETQYF
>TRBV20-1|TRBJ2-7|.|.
TGCAGTGCTAGCCAATCGAAGGGATTCTTGGATGAGCAGTACTTC
CSASQSKGFLDEQYF
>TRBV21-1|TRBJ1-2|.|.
TGTGCCAGCAATAACTTCTTAAACTATGGCTACACCTTC
CASNNFLNYGYTF
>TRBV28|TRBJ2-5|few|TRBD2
TGTGCCAGCCAAGGACTAGCGGGGGGCCAAGAGACCCAGTACTTC
CASQGLAGGQETQYF
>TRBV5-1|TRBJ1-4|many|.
TGCGCCAGCAGCCCACAACTCTCAGTCGGAGAAAAACTGTTTTTT
CASSPQLSVGEKLFF
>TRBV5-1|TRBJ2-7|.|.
TGCGCCAGCAGCTTGATTCCAGAACACGACTCCTACGAGCAGTACTTC
CASSLIPEHDSYEQYF
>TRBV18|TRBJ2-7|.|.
TGTGCCAGCTCACCATCGGACAGAGCATATTACGAGCAGTACTTC
CASSPSDRAYYEQYF
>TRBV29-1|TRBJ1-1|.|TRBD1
TGCAGCGTTGAGGTACAGGGGGTGAACACTGAAGCTTTCTTT
CSVEVQGVNTEAFF
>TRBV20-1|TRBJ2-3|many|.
TGCAGTGCTAGACATCCCCCGGGACCGGGAAGCACAGATACGCAGTATTTT
CSARHPPGPGSTDTQYF
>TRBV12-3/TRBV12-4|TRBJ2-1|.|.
TGTGCCAGCAGCCCGACTATTTCGGGCAATGAGCAGTTCTTC
CASSPTISGNEQFF
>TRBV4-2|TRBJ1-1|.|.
TGTGCCAGCAGCCAACTCGGTAAAGGCAACACTGAAGCTTTCTTT
CASSQLGKGNTEAFF
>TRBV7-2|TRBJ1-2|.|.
TGTGCCAGCAGCTTAACTAACAGCCATCTCTATGGCTACACCTTC
CASSLTNSHLYGYTF
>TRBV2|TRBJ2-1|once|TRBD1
TGTGCCCGCAGCCCCGGACAGGGAAATGAGCAGTTCTTC
CARSPGQGNEQFF
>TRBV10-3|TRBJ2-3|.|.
TGTGCCATCGGAATAGAAGGGCAGGGCACAGATACGCAGTATTTT
CAIGIEGQGTDTQYF
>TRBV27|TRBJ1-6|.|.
TGTGCCAGCAGTTTGGCAAGCTCCTATAATTCACCCCTCCACTTT
CASSLASSYNSPLHF
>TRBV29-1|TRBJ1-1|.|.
TGCAGCGTCGAGACATATCAAGCTTTCTTT
CSVETYQAFF
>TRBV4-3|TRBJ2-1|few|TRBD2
TGCGCCAGCAGCCAATTGCCCGGGAGGGCCTATGAGCAGTTCTTC
CASSQLPGRAYEQFF
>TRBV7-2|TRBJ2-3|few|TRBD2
TGCGCCAGCAGCGTAGCGGGACGGGATACGCAGTATTTT
CASSVAGRDTQYF
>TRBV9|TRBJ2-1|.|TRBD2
TGTGCCAGCAGCTCACCCGCGGTTGGTCTAGCGGCTTACAATGAGCAGTTCTTC
CASSSPAVGLAAYNEQFF
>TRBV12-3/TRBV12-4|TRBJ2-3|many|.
TGTGCCAGCAGTTTTAGCGGTCGCACAGATACGCAGTATTTT
CASSFSGRTDTQYF
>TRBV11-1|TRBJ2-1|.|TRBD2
TGTGCCAGCAGCTTGAGCGGGGGGGCCTATAACGGTGAGCAGTTCTTC
CASSLSGGAYNGEQFF
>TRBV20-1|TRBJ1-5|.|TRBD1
TGCAGTGCTAGTCCCATAGACAGGGGATTCATGGGGAATCGGCCCCAGCATTTT
CSASPIDRGFMGNRPQHF
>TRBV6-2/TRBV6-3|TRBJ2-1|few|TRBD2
TGTGCCAGCATCGAAGCGGGAGGGTACAATGAGCAGTTCTTC
CASIEAGGYNEQFF
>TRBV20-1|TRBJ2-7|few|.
TGCAGTGCCCTTTTGAATGAACGGGGACGGGACGAGCAGTACTTC
CSALLNERGRDEQYF
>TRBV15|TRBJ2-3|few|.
TGTGCCACCAGCAGAGTGACTTCTTACACAGATACGCAGTATTTT
CATSRVTSYTDTQYF
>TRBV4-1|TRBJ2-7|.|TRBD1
TGCGCCAGCAGCCATATGACAGGGTTGGGGGAGCAGTACTTC
CASSHMTGLGEQYF
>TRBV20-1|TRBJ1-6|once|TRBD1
TGCAGTGCTAGAGGTTCCGGGACAGGGGACAATAATTCACCCCTCCACTTT
CSARGSGTGDNNSPLHF
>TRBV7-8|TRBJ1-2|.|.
TGTGCCAGCAGCCGACAGGTTTTAGACTATGGCTACACCTTC
CASSRQVLDYGYTF
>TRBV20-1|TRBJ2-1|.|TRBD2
TGCAGTGCTAAGGGACGGGGGGCCTACAATGAGCAGTTCTTC
CSAKGRGAYNEQFF
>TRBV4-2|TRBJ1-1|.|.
TGTGCCAGCAGCCACCTAGACAGCAACACTGAAGCTTTCTTT
CASSHLDSNTEAFF
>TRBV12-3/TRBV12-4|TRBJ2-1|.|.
TGTGCCAGCAGTAGGGCCGCAGGCTACAATGAGCAGTTCTTC
CASSRAAGYNEQFF
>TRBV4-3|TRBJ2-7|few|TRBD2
TGCGCCAGCAGCCCCGGGACTATCGACCCCCAGTACTTC
CASSPGTIDPQYF
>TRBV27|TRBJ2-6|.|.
TGTGCCAGCAGGCACTCTGGGGCCAACGTCCTGACTTTC
CASRHSGANVLTF
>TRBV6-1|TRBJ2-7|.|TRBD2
TGTGCCAGCAGGGGACGGACTAGCGGGATCTCCTACGAGCAGTACTTC
CASRGRTSGISYEQYF